The 11 T cell receptor beta chains below all came from one sample that was sequenced in a study of cytomegalovirus exposure and HLA in healthy donors. Data came from immunoSEQ multiplex PCR; TCRdb stores just in-frame clones and leaves some out. Here the sample spans about 190,000 clones, 84% being singletons. The sequenced sample consisted of PBMCs. The receptors come from a man in his late teens or twenties in good health and CMV-seropositive.

This clone has just a few counts. The chain links TRBV19 to TRBJ2-7; the D gene is possibly TRBD2 (5 bases). Deletions cut 3 bases from V and 5 bases from J, with 17 bases between. This CDR3 has 15 residues. Germline CDR1 is LNHDA and CDR2 is SQIVND (reference sequence). CDR3 residues: CASSILAEGTHEQYF. Here the CDR3 DNA reads TGTGCCAGTAGTATTTTGGCAGAGGGTACCCACGAGCAGTACTTC. The complete variable domain, with remaining parts taken from reference TRBV19 and TRBJ2-7, reads DGGITQSPKYLFRKEGQNVTLSCEQNLNHDAMYWYRQDPGQGLRLIYYSQIVNDFQKGDIAEGYSVSREKKESFPLTVTSAQKNPTAFYLCASSILAEGTHEQYFGPGTRLTVT.

The chain has TRBV6-4 and TRBJ2-1; the D gene is possibly TRBD2 (5 bases). This CDR3 region has 15 residues. Trimming removed 5 bases at V and 4 bases at J, with 15 bases between. The V gene's germline CDR1 is MRHNA and CDR2 SNTAGT. CDR3 sequence: CASSKTRTEYNEQFF. CDR3 nucleotides: TGTGCCAGCAGTAAAACACGGACTGAGTACAATGAGCAGTTCTTC.

This clone was detected a few times. The genes are TRBV19 and TRBJ1-3; possible D gene TRBD1, 5 bases. The V gene lost 5 bases and the J gene lost 2 bases, with 16 bases spanning the gap. The CDR3 has 16 amino acids. CDR1 and CDR2 from the germline V gene are LNHDA and SQIVND (reference sequence). The chain's CDR3 is CASSGPGRAAGNTIYF. The CDR3 bases are TGTGCCAGTAGTGGCCCAGGCAGGGCGGCTGGAAACACCATATATTTT.

In this sample, this clone turned up once. This rearrangement joins TRBV7-2 to TRBJ1-1; D call uncertain. Trimming took 1 base from V and 0 from J, leaving 9 bases between them. CDR3 length equals 15 residues. The germline V gene encodes CDR1 SGHTA and CDR2 FQGNSA. The CDR3 DNA is TGTGCCAGCAGCTTAGGTCCGGTCATGAACACTGAAGCTTTCTTT. As protein: CASSLGPVMNTEAFF.

This chain connects TRBV29-1 to TRBJ1-1; D is uncertain. The CDR3 is 14 residues long. Germline assignment: CDR1 SQVTM and CDR2 ANQGSEA. Trimming removed 4 bases at V and 3 bases at J, with 15 bases between. CDR3 in amino acids: CSVGVGGLDTEAFF. The CDR3 bases are TGCAGCGTTGGCGTTGGAGGGTTGGACACTGAAGCTTTCTTT. The full variable domain, its missing parts supplied by reference TRBV29-1 and TRBJ1-1, is SAVISQKPSRDICQRGTSLTIQCQVDSQVTMMFWYRQQPGQSLTLIATANQGSEATYESGFVIDKFPISRPNLTFSTLTVSNMSPEDSSIYLCSVGVGGLDTEAFFGQGTRLTVV.

The genes are TRBV5-1 and TRBJ2-5; 12 bases line up with TRBD2. CDR1 SGHRS and CDR2 YFSETQ come from the germline V gene. The CDR3 has 15 amino acids. Losses at the gene ends were 4 bases for V and 2 bases for J; bases not matched to a gene: 3. The CDR3 coding sequence is TGCGCCAGCAGCACCGGACTAGCGGGACAAGAGACCCAGTACTTC. Translation gives CASSTGLAGQETQYF.

V is TRBV5-6 and J is TRBJ1-3; TRBD1 aligns across 7 bases. Trimming removed 0 bases from V and 14 bases from J; junction bases left unmatched: 2. The CDR3 runs 11 residues. Germline-derived CDR1 and CDR2 are SGHDT and YYEEEE. CDR3 DNA: TGTGCCAGCAGCTTGGGTGACAGGGTATATTTT. Encoded protein: CASSLGDRVYF. Full variable domain (remainder filled in from reference TRBV5-6 and TRBJ1-3): DAGVTQSPTHLIKTRGQQVTLRCSPKSGHDTVSWYQQALGQGPQFIFQYYEEEERQRGNFPDRFSGHQFPNYSSELNVNALLLGDSALYLCASSLGDRVYFGEGSWLTVV.

The J gene is TRBJ2-1, the V gene TRBV6-4; TRBD2 agrees at 8 bases. The CDR3 spans 15 residues. V trimming: 4 bases; J trimming: 3 bases; junction bases outside the gene matches: 5. The germline V gene encodes CDR1 MRHNA and CDR2 SNTAGT. CDR3 protein: CASSVLAGHYNEQFF. Here the CDR3 DNA reads TGTGCCAGCAGTGTATTAGCGGGGCACTACAATGAGCAGTTCTTC.

The V gene is TRBV5-6, the J gene TRBJ1-2, with TRBD1 identical over 8 bases. Germline CDR1 and CDR2: SGHDT and YYEEEE. The J segment lost 8 bases and the V segment lost 0 bases, leaving 15 bases of the junction unmatched. CDR3 length: 17 amino acids. CDR3 region: CASSLASQGAMRGGYTF. The CDR3 DNA reads TGTGCCAGCAGCTTGGCCTCGCAGGGGGCGATGAGGGGGGGCTACACCTTC. Filled out from reference TRBV5-6 and TRBJ1-2, the complete variable domain reads DAGVTQSPTHLIKTRGQQVTLRCSPKSGHDTVSWYQQALGQGPQFIFQYYEEEERQRGNFPDRFSGHQFPNYSSELNVNALLLGDSALYLCASSLASQGAMRGGYTFGSGTRLTVV.

This CDR3 is CASSLDRANDEQYF. The CDR3 nucleotides read TGTGCCAGCAGCCTAGACAGGGCCAACGACGAGCAGTACTTC. The V call is TRBV7-9, the J call TRBJ2-7, with 7 bases fitting TRBD1. The CDR3 loop spans 14 amino acids. V dropped 5 bases and J dropped 5; count of bases not matched to a gene: 9. The V gene's germline CDR1 is SEHNR and CDR2 FQNEAQ (reference sequence).

V gene TRBV27 combines with J gene TRBJ2-7; TRBD2 agrees at 13 bases. Germline V gene data show CDR1 as MNHEY and CDR2 as SMNVEV (reference sequence). CDR3 length: 17 amino acids. Trimming at V came to 5 bases and at J to 2 bases, leaving 9 bases not matched to a gene. The CDR3 sequence is CASSRHGLAGETYEQYF. DNA for the CDR3: TGTGCCAGCAGTCGACACGGACTAGCGGGAGAGACCTACGAGCAGTACTTC.